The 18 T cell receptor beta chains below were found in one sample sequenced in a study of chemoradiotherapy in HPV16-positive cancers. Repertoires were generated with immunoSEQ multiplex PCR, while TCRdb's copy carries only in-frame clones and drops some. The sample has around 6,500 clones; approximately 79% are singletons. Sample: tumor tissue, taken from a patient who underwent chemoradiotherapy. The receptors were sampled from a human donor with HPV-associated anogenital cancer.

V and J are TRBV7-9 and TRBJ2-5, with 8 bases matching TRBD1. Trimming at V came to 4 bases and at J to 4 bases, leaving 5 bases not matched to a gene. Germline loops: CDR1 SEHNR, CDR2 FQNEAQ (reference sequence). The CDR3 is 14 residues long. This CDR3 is CASSSTGGVETQYF. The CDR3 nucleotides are TGTGCCAGCAGCTCAACAGGGGGTGTAGAGACCCAGTACTTC.

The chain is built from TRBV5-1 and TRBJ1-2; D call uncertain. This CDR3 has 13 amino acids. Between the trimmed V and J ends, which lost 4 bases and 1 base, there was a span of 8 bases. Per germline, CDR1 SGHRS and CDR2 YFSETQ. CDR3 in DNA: TGCGCCAGCAGCGTAGACAATAACTATGGCTACACCTTC. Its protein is CASSVDNNYGYTF.

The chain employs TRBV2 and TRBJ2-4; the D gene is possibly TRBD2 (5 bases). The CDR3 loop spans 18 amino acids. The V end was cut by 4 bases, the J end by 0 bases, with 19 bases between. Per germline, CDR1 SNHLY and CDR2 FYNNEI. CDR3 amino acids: CASSVRAGSSVAKNIQYF. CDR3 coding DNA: TGTGCCAGCAGTGTTAGGGCGGGTTCCTCAGTAGCCAAAAACATTCAGTACTTC.

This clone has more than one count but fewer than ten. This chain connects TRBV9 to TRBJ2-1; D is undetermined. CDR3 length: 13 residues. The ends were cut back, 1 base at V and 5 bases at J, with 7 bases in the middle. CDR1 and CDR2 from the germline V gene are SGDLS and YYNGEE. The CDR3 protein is CASSVHGDNEQFF. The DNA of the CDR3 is TGTGCCAGCAGCGTACACGGCGACAATGAGCAGTTCTTC.

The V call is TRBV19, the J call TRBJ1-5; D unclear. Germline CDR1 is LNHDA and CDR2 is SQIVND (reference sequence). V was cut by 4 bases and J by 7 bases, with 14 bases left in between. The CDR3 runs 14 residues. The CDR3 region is CASSTDPYGQPQHF. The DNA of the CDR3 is TGTGCCAGTAGTACTGACCCGTACGGGCAGCCCCAGCATTTT.

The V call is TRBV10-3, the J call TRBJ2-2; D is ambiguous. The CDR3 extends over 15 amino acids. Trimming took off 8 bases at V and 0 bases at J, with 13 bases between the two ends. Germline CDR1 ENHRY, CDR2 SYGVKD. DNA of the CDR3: TGTGCCATCTGTAACAGCGTGACGAACACCGGGGAGCTGTTTTTT. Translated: CAICNSVTNTGELFF.

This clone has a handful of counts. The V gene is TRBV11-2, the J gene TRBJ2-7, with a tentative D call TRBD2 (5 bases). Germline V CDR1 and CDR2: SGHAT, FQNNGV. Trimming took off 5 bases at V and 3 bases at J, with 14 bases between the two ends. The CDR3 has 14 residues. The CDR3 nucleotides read TGTGCCAGCAGCCGGACTGAAAGAAACTACGAGCAGTACTTC. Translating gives CASSRTERNYEQYF.

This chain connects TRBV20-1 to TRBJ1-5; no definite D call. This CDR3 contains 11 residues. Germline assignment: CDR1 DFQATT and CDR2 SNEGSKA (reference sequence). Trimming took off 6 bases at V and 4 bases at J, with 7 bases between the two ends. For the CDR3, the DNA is TGCAGTGCCGCCTCGAATCAGCCCCAGCATTTT. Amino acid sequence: CSAASNQPQHF.

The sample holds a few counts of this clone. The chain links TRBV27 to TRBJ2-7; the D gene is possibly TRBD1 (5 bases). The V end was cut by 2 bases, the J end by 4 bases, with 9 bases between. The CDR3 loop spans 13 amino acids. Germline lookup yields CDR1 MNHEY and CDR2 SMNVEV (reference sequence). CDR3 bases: TGTGCCAGCAGTTTACGACAGAAATACGAGCAGTACTTC. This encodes CASSLRQKYEQYF.

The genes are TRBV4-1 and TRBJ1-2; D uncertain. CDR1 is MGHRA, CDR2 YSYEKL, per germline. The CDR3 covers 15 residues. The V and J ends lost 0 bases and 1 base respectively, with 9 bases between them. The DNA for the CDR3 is TGCGCCAGCAGCCAAGAGCCCAACGGTAACTATGGCTACACCTTC. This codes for CASSQEPNGNYGYTF.

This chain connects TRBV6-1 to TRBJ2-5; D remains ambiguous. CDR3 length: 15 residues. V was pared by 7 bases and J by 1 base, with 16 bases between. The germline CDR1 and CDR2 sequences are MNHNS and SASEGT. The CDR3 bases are TGTGCCAGCACAATATCGGGTAGATTCCAAGAGACCCAGTACTTC. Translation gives CASTISGRFQETQYF.

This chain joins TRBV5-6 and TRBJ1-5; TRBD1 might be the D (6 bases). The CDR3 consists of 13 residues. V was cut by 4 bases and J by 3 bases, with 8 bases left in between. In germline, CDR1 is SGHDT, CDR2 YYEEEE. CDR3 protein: CASSGQPNQPQHF. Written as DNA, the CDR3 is TGTGCCAGCAGCGGACAGCCCAATCAGCCCCAGCATTTT.

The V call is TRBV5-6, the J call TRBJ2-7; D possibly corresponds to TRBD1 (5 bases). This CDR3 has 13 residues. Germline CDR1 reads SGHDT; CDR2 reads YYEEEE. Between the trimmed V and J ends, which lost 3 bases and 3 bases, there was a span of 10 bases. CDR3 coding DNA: TGTGCCAGCAGCTATGACAGTAACTACGAGCAGTACTTC. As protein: CASSYDSNYEQYF.

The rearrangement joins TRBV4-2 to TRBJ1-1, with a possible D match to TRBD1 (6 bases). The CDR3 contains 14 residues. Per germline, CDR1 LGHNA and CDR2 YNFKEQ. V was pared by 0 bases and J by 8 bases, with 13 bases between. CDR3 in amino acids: CASSQDYRAQEAFF. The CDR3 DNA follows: TGTGCCAGCAGCCAAGATTACAGGGCACAAGAAGCTTTCTTT.

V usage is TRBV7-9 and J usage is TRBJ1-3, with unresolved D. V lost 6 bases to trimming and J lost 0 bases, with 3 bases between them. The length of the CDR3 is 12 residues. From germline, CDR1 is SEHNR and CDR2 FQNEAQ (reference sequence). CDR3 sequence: CASRASGNTIYF. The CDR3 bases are TGTGCCAGCAGGGCCTCTGGAAACACCATATATTTT.

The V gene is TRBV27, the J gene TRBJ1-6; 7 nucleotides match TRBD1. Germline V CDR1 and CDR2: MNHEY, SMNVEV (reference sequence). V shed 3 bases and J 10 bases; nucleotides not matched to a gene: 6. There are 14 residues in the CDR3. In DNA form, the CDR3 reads TGTGCCAGCAGTTTGAACAGGGGTGGCTCACCCCTCCACTTT. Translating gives CASSLNRGGSPLHF.

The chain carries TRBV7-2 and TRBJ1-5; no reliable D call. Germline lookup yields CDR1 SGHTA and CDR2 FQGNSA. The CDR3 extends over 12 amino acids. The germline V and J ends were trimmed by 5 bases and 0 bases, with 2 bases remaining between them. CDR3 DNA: TGTGCCAGCAGCACTAGCAATCAGCCCCAGCATTTT. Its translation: CASSTSNQPQHF.

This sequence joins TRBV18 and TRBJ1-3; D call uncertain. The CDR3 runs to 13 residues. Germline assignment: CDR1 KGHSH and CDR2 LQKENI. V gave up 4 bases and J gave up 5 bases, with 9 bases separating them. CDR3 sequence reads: CASSLTERNTIYF. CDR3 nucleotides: TGTGCCAGCTCACTAACGGAGAGAAACACCATATATTTT. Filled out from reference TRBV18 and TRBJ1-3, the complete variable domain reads NAGVMQNPRHLVRRRGQEARLRCSPMKGHSHVYWYRQLPEEGLKFMVYLQKENIIDESGMPKERFSAEFPKEGPSILRIQQVVRGDSAAYFCASSLTERNTIYFGEGSWLTVV.